This is a list of T cell receptor beta chains from one sample in a study of regulatory T cells in long-lasting Graves disease. A single record per CDR3 protein comes from TCRdb applying MiXCR to the multiplex PCR reads. The sample records about 450,000 distinct CDR3 sequences, around 17% being singletons. These same data were also listed under a study on T cells in Graves' hyperthyroidism and ophthalmopathy.

The starting material was peripheral blood mononuclear cells (PBMCs), obtained at new diagnosis, from a patient treated with antithyroid drugs. These receptors were taken from a young woman with Graves disease. CDR3s include the opening cysteine and the closing phenylalanine or tryptophan. D genes are given only for firm matches. Rows may omit the clone size; those that give it use once, few, many or a size class.

CDR3 length: 14; V gene: TRBV5-1; clone size: NA; D gene: NA; J gene: TRBJ1-1; CDR3 DNA: TGCGCCAGCAGCCTGAGGGGGGCGAACACTGAAGCTTTCTTT; CDR3 protein: CASSLRGANTEAFF
CDR3 length: 20; V gene: TRBV28; clone size: NA; D gene: TRBD2; J gene: TRBJ2-1; CDR3 DNA: TGTGCCGGCAGTTATGTGGGGACTAGGGTGAGTCGAGTGGAGTACAATGAGCAGTTCTTC; CDR3 protein: CAGSYVGTRVSRVEYNEQFF
CDR3 length: 13; V gene: TRBV29-1; clone size: many; D gene: NA; J gene: TRBJ1-2; CDR3 DNA: TGCAGCGTGGCAGGGCCCTCTGGCTATGGCTACACCTTC; CDR3 protein: CSVAGPSGYGYTF
CDR3 length: 14; V gene: TRBV11-2; clone size: NA; D gene: NA; J gene: TRBJ2-7; CDR3 DNA: TGTGCCAGCAGCCCCCCGGTAGGATCCTACGAGCGGTACTTC; CDR3 protein: CASSPPVGSYERYF
CDR3 length: 16; V gene: TRBV12-3/TRBV12-4; clone size: few; D gene: NA; J gene: TRBJ1-3; CDR3 DNA: TGTGCCAGCAGTTTAACCCAGGGGCCTTCAGGAAACACCATATATTTT; CDR3 protein: CASSLTQGPSGNTIYF
CDR3 length: 15; V gene: TRBV27; clone size: many; D gene: TRBD2; J gene: TRBJ2-1; CDR3 DNA: TGTGCCAGCAGCCCCAGGGTGCGGGAGTTAAGTGAGCAGTTCTTC; CDR3 protein: CASSPRVRELSEQFF
CDR3 length: 13; V gene: TRBV18; clone size: many; D gene: NA; J gene: TRBJ2-5; CDR3 DNA: TGTGCCAGCTCACCCGGACAGCAAGAGACCCAGTACTTC; CDR3 protein: CASSPGQQETQYF
CDR3 length: 19; V gene: TRBV20-1; clone size: many; D gene: NA; J gene: TRBJ2-7; CDR3 DNA: TGCAGTGCTAGAGATCGGTTTGGAGGTGGAGGGAGTGGGTCCTACGAGCAGTACTTC; CDR3 protein: CSARDRFGGGGSGSYEQYF
CDR3 length: 15; V gene: TRBV6-1; clone size: NA; D gene: TRBD1; J gene: TRBJ1-1; CDR3 DNA: TGTGCCAGCAGCGAGACAGGGACGGGAGAAACTGAAGCTTTCTTT; CDR3 protein: CASSETGTGETEAFF
CDR3 length: 18; V gene: TRBV11-2; clone size: many; D gene: NA; J gene: TRBJ2-7; CDR3 DNA: TGTGCCAGCAGCTTAGCGATGGGTGTGGGGCGGAGCTCCTACGAGCAGTACTTC; CDR3 protein: CASSLAMGVGRSSYEQYF
CDR3 length: 13; V gene: TRBV5-1; clone size: many; D gene: NA; J gene: TRBJ2-2; CDR3 DNA: TGCGCCAGCAGCTTGGGGGACACCGGGGAGCTGTTTTTT; CDR3 protein: CASSLGDTGELFF
CDR3 length: 14; V gene: TRBV7-9; clone size: few; D gene: TRBD1; J gene: TRBJ2-5; CDR3 DNA: TGTGCCAGCAGCTTGACAGGGTACCAAGAGACCCAGTACTTC; CDR3 protein: CASSLTGYQETQYF
CDR3 length: 17; V gene: TRBV24-1; clone size: many; D gene: NA; J gene: TRBJ2-2; CDR3 DNA: TGTGCCACCAGTGATAGCACAGGGTCGGGAAACACCGGGGAGCTGTTTTTT; CDR3 protein: CATSDSTGSGNTGELFF
CDR3 length: 15; V gene: TRBV2; clone size: NA; D gene: NA; J gene: TRBJ2-1; CDR3 DNA: TGTGCCAGCAGGATCAGCGGAAGCTCCTACAATGAGCGGTTCTTC; CDR3 protein: CASRISGSSYNERFF
CDR3 length: 19; V gene: TRBV7-9; clone size: many; D gene: NA; J gene: TRBJ2-1; CDR3 DNA: TGTGCCAGCAGCTTAGGACAGTCGGTACGGATTGGCTCCTACAATGAGCAGTTCTTC; CDR3 protein: CASSLGQSVRIGSYNEQFF
CDR3 length: 15; V gene: TRBV11-2; clone size: many; D gene: NA; J gene: TRBJ2-1; CDR3 DNA: TGTGCCAGCCAACGAGGGGCCTACTCCTACAATGAGCAGTTCTTC; CDR3 protein: CASQRGAYSYNEQFF